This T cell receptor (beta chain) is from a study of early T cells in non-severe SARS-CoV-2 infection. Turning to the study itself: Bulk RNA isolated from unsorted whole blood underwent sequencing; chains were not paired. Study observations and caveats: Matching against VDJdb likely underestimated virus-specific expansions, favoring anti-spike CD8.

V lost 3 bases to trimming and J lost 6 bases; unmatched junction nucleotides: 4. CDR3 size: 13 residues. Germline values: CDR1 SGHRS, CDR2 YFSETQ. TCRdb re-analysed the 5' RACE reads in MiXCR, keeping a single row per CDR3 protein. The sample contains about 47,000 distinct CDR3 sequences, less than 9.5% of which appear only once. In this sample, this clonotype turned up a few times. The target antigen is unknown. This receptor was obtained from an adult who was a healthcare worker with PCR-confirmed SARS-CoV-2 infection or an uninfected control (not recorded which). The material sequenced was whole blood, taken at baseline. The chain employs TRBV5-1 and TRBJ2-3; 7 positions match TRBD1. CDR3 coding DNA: TGCGCCAGCAGCTCAACAGGGGAGGATACGCAGTATTTT. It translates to CASSSTGEDTQYF.